The 32 T cell receptor beta chains below were found in one sample sequenced in a study of cytomegalovirus exposure and HLA in healthy donors. PCR amplification relied on 60 Vbeta primers (plus 13 Jbeta primers). Profiled with immunoSEQ multiplex PCR; TCRdb holds only in-frame clones, not every one. The sample yields about 170,000 clones, around 77% seen once. Material for sequencing was PBMCs. The receptor source for this set is a woman aged 25 to 39 in good health and CMV-seropositive.

The chain couples TRBV27 to TRBJ2-1; D is possibly TRBD2 (7 bases). Per germline, CDR1 MNHEY and CDR2 SMNVEV (reference sequence). This CDR3 has 17 amino acids. The ends were cut back, 5 bases at V and 6 bases at J, with 23 bases in the middle. The CDR3 sequence: CASSRGGGRRGSNEQFF. The CDR3 DNA is TGTGCCAGCAGTAGAGGGGGAGGGAGAAGGGGGTCCAATGAGCAGTTCTTC.

This clone has a handful of counts. The gene calls are TRBV6-1 and TRBJ1-5; no reliable D call. This CDR3 is 12 amino acids long. Looked up from germline, CDR1 is MNHNS and CDR2 is SASEGT. Trimming removed 0 bases from V and 11 bases from J, with 8 bases in between. Here the CDR3 DNA reads TGTGCCAGCAGTGAAGCCTTCGAGACCCAGCATTTT. It encodes CASSEAFETQHF.

This clone was observed a handful of times. At the DNA level, this CDR3 is encoded by other sequences in the same sample as well. This chain uses TRBV25-1 with TRBJ1-2; the D is unclear. V was cut by 1 base and J by 4 bases, with 10 bases left in between. Germline CDR1 is MGHDK and CDR2 is SYGVNS. The CDR3 consists of 14 residues. CDR3 nucleotide sequence: TGTGCCAGCAGTGAATCGGAGGCAGGCTATGGCTACACCTTC. Protein: CASSESEAGYGYTF.

V gene TRBV6-1 combines with J gene TRBJ1-5; 8 nucleotides line up with TRBD1. This CDR3 is 17 amino acids long. The germline V gene encodes CDR1 MNHNS and CDR2 SASEGT. V lost 3 bases to trimming and J lost 5 bases; unmatched junction nucleotides: 12. As DNA, the CDR3 is TGTGCCAGCAGTGAGTTAGCAGGGGGCATGAGCTATCAGCCCCAGCATTTT. Translation gives CASSELAGGMSYQPQHF.

This chain links TRBV29-1 with TRBJ2-7; no clear D gene. With 4 bases removed from V and 2 bases from J, the gap between germline ends came to 9 bases. This CDR3 comprises 12 residues. The germline CDR1 and CDR2 sequences are SQVTM and ANQGSEA. The CDR3 bases are TGCAGCGTTGGTAGTCAGGCCTACGAGCAGTACTTC. Translating gives CSVGSQAYEQYF.

This clone was observed a handful of times. The V call is TRBV4-3, the J call TRBJ2-1; D gene uncertain. Germline V gene lookup returns CDR1 LGHNA and CDR2 YSLEER. V lost 0 bases and J 4 bases, leaving 7 bases between the germline ends. The CDR3 runs 14 residues. The DNA of the CDR3 is TGCGCCAGCAGCCAAGAACTCTCATACAATGAGCAGTTCTTC. This encodes CASSQELSYNEQFF.

The chain carries TRBV28 and TRBJ1-2; the match to TRBD1 covers 9 bases. Germline CDR1 reads MDHEN; CDR2 reads SYDVKM. The length of the CDR3 is 16 residues. With V trimmed by 2 bases and J by 4 bases, 8 bases remained unmatched. The CDR3 spells CASSLITGGAPYGYTF. CDR3 coding DNA: TGTGCCAGCAGTTTAATCACAGGGGGCGCCCCCTATGGCTACACCTTC.

This sequence joins TRBV19 and TRBJ1-5; D gene ambiguous. V lost 5 bases, J lost 3 bases, and 8 bases lay in between. The CDR3 extends over 13 amino acids. CDR1 and CDR2 (germline): LNHDA, SQIVND (reference sequence). CDR3 sequence: CASSGGPNQPQHF. The CDR3 DNA is TGTGCCAGTAGTGGAGGGCCCAATCAGCCCCAGCATTTT.

The chain carries TRBV13 and TRBJ2-3, with 11 bases that match TRBD2. Unmatched junction bases numbered 5, after V lost 5 bases and J lost 4 bases. Germline V gene data show CDR1 as PRHDT and CDR2 as FYEKMQ (reference sequence). The length of the CDR3 is 15 residues. CDR3 in amino acids: CASSPIAGGADTQYF. The DNA for the CDR3 is TGTGCCAGCAGCCCCATAGCGGGGGGGGCAGATACGCAGTATTTT.

The CDR3 DNA reads TGCGCCAGCAGCCAAGGGTACGGCACAGCCTACGAGCAGTACTTC. It yields the protein CASSQGYGTAYEQYF. This chain uses TRBV4-1 with TRBJ2-7, with D unclear. Germline V CDR1 and CDR2: MGHRA, YSYEKL. Trimming pared 1 base from V and 2 bases from J, leaving 12 bases between. The CDR3 has 15 residues.

The chain links TRBV7-9 to TRBJ1-4, with D unresolved. This CDR3 is built from 14 residues. The germline V gene has CDR1 SEHNR and CDR2 FQNEAQ (reference sequence). V was shortened by 1 base and J by 3 bases, with 6 bases between the two germline ends. This CDR3 is CASSLVGANEKLFF. The DNA of the CDR3 is TGTGCCAGCAGCTTAGTCGGGGCTAATGAAAAACTGTTTTTT.

The chain has TRBV2 and TRBJ1-2; D perhaps matches TRBD1 (6 bases). Germline V gene lookup returns CDR1 SNHLY and CDR2 FYNNEI. V was clipped by 1 base and J by 7 bases, with 10 bases between them. This CDR3 contains 13 residues. The DNA for the CDR3 is TGTGCCAGCAGTGAAGGGCAGGGGATTGGCTACACCTTC. Translation gives CASSEGQGIGYTF. The full variable domain, in which reference TRBV2 and TRBJ1-2 provide the parts outside the CDR3, is EPEVTQTPSHQVTQMGQEVILRCVPISNHLYFYWYRQILGQKVEFLVSFYNNEISEKSEIFDDQFSVERPDGSNFTLKIRSTKLEDSAMYFCASSEGQGIGYTFGSGTRLTVV.

This clone showed up just a few times. This chain connects TRBV9 to TRBJ1-4; TRBD1 agrees at 7 bases. Trimming removed 3 bases from V and 5 bases from J; junction bases left unmatched: 7. The germline V gene encodes CDR1 SGDLS and CDR2 YYNGEE. The CDR3 contains 15 residues. The CDR3 here is CASSAQGLKNEKLFF. CDR3 bases: TGTGCCAGCAGCGCACAGGGGCTTAAAAATGAAAAACTGTTTTTT.

This clone appeared a few times. This rearrangement joins TRBV18 to TRBJ2-6; possibly TRBD1 for D (6 bases). The CDR3 has 19 amino acids. Trimming pared 2 bases from V and 2 bases from J, leaving 19 bases between. The germline gives CDR1 KGHSH, CDR2 LQKENI. The CDR3 bases are TGTGCCAGCTCACCAGATATGCACAGGTCAGGGGCTGGGGCCAACGTCCTGACTTTC. Translating it yields CASSPDMHRSGAGANVLTF.

The V gene is TRBV13, the J gene TRBJ1-2; 8 nucleotides match TRBD1. This CDR3 is 15 amino acids long. The germline gives CDR1 PRHDT, CDR2 FYEKMQ (reference sequence). Trimming took 6 bases from V and 4 from J; bases not matched to a gene: 10. The CDR3 sequence is CASRRTGTVRYGYTF. The DNA of the CDR3 is TGTGCCAGCAGACGGACAGGGACTGTACGCTATGGCTACACCTTC. Using reference TRBV13 and TRBJ1-2 for the parts outside the CDR3, the full variable domain is AAGVIQSPRHLIKEKRETATLKCYPIPRHDTVYWYQQGPGQDPQFLISFYEKMQSDKGSIPDRFSAQQFSDYHSELNMSSLELGDSALYFCASRRTGTVRYGYTFGSGTRLTVV.

The genes are TRBV4-1 and TRBJ1-2; D might be TRBD1 (5 bases). V was pared by 2 bases and J by 4 bases, with 14 bases between. CDR3 length: 15 residues. Germline assignment: CDR1 MGHRA and CDR2 YSYEKL. The CDR3 nucleotides are TGCGCCAGCAGCCAACCCGCTATCACAGGCTATGGCTACACCTTC. This codes for CASSQPAITGYGYTF.

The V and J genes are TRBV27 and TRBJ2-2; tentatively, D is TRBD1 (5 bases). The CDR3 runs to 14 residues. Germline-derived CDR1 and CDR2 are MNHEY and SMNVEV (reference sequence). Trimming removed 7 bases at V and 5 bases at J, with 14 bases between. The CDR3 here is CASTVRRDTGELFF. CDR3 DNA: TGTGCCAGCACAGTTCGCAGGGATACCGGGGAGCTGTTTTTT.

The chain links TRBV9 to TRBJ1-6; D is unclear. The V gene's germline CDR1 is SGDLS and CDR2 YYNGEE. Trimming took 4 bases from V and 8 from J, leaving 10 bases between them. The length of the CDR3 is 13 residues. The CDR3 coding sequence is TGTGCCAGCAGCTTACAGACGGATTCACCCCTCCACTTT. Protein: CASSLQTDSPLHF.

The chain employs TRBV7-9 and TRBJ2-3, with 9 bases aligning to TRBD2. CDR1 is SEHNR and CDR2 is FQNEAQ in the germline V gene (reference sequence). The CDR3 consists of 16 residues. J was trimmed by 2 bases and V by 3 bases; bases with no gene match: 6. CDR3 residues: CASSFGSGSFTDTQYF. The DNA of the CDR3 is TGTGCCAGCAGCTTCGGTAGCGGGAGTTTCACAGATACGCAGTATTTT.

CDR3 sequence: CASSLEGATIQYF. CDR3 bases: TGTGCCAGCTCCCTTGAAGGGGCAACCATTCAGTACTTC. V usage is TRBV18 and J usage is TRBJ2-4; TRBD1 is a possible D gene (5 bases). Germline V gives CDR1 KGHSH, CDR2 LQKENI. The CDR3 has 13 amino acids. The V end lost 6 bases, the J end lost 9 bases, and 15 bases lay between the germline ends.

This clone was seen once. The chain has TRBV6-1 and TRBJ1-5, with 7 nucleotides matching TRBD1. The length of the CDR3 is 15 residues. Germline values: CDR1 MNHNS, CDR2 SASEGT. V shed 7 bases and J 3 bases; nucleotides not matched to a gene: 9. The CDR3 reads CASKQEQGINQPQHF. CDR3 bases: TGTGCCAGCAAACAAGAACAGGGGATCAATCAGCCCCAGCATTTT.

This clone was detected only a few times. CDR3 DNA sequence: TGTGCCAGCAGCCTTCGTCACAGGGCTGAAAAACTGTTTTTT. The encoded protein is CASSLRHRAEKLFF. This chain connects TRBV7-2 to TRBJ1-4; D may be TRBD1 (6 bases). The germline V gene encodes CDR1 SGHTA and CDR2 FQGNSA. This CDR3 has 14 residues. V was clipped by 5 bases and J by 7 bases, with 14 bases between them.

There are a few counts of this clone. The V call is TRBV4-1, the J call TRBJ1-1; no clear D. The CDR3 is made up of 15 amino acids. V was clipped by 5 bases and J by 0 bases, with 13 bases between them. CDR1 is MGHRA and CDR2 is YSYEKL in the germline V gene. The DNA of the CDR3 is TGCGCCAGCAGCTCTCCTAGACTAATGAACACTGAAGCTTTCTTT. It yields the protein CASSSPRLMNTEAFF.

This chain uses TRBV5-6 with TRBJ1-1, with D possibly being TRBD1 (5 bases). This CDR3 comprises 13 residues. Trimming took 4 bases from V and 0 from J, leaving 7 bases between them. The germline CDR1 and CDR2 sequences are SGHDT and YYEEEE. The CDR3 reads CASSGGLNTEAFF. CDR3 nucleotides: TGTGCCAGCAGCGGGGGGTTGAACACTGAAGCTTTCTTT.

V usage is TRBV27 and J usage is TRBJ1-1; 7 nucleotides line up with TRBD1. From germline, CDR1 is MNHEY and CDR2 SMNVEV (reference sequence). This CDR3 is 14 amino acids long. V lost 3 bases, J lost 4 bases, and 5 bases stayed unmatched. CDR3 in amino acids: CASSLLTGTTEAFF. The DNA of the CDR3 is TGTGCCAGCAGTTTGCTGACAGGGACCACTGAAGCTTTCTTT.

The chain recombines TRBV5-1 with TRBJ2-5, with 9 bases aligning to TRBD1. Germline V gene data show CDR1 as SGHRS and CDR2 as YFSETQ. The V segment lost 0 bases and the J segment 5 bases; nucleotides outside the gene matches: 5. This CDR3 has 15 amino acids. For the CDR3, the DNA is TGCGCCAGCAGCTTGGAACAGGGGGCTGGGGAGACCCAGTACTTC. Translation gives CASSLEQGAGETQYF. The full variable domain, completed using reference TRBV5-1 and TRBJ2-5, is KAGVTQTPRYLIKTRGQQVTLSCSPISGHRSVSWYQQTPGQGLQFLFEYFSETQRNKGNFPGRFSGRQFSNSRSEMNVSTLELGDSALYLCASSLEQGAGETQYFGPGTRLLVL.

V usage is TRBV12-5 and J usage is TRBJ2-1, with 8 bases matching TRBD2. V lost 1 base to trimming and J lost 8 bases; unmatched junction nucleotides: 7. The germline CDR1 and CDR2 sequences are LGHNT and FRNRAP. CDR3 length: 15 residues. This CDR3 is CASGLGQPGGDEQFF. CDR3 nucleotides: TGTGCTAGTGGTTTGGGACAACCGGGGGGGGATGAGCAGTTCTTC. The full variable domain, completed using reference TRBV12-5 and TRBJ2-1, is DARVTQTPRHKVTEMGQEVTMRCQPILGHNTVFWYRQTMMQGLELLAYFRNRAPLDDSGMPKDRFSAEMPDATLATLKIQPSEPRDSAVYFCASGLGQPGGDEQFFGPGTRLTVL.

This sequence joins TRBV7-2 and TRBJ2-3; 9 bases line up with TRBD2. Germline V lookup: CDR1 SGHTA, CDR2 FQGNSA. This CDR3 is built from 18 residues. J gave up 4 bases and V 0 bases, and 11 bases lay outside the gene matches. CDR3 loop: CASSLARGRAGRADTQYF. For the CDR3, the DNA is TGTGCCAGCAGCTTAGCTCGCGGGAGGGCCGGTCGAGCAGATACGCAGTATTTT.

The chain is built from TRBV4-1 and TRBJ1-4; D gene uncertain. The CDR3 spans 13 residues. V lost 0 bases and J 14 bases, leaving 13 bases between the germline ends. The V gene's germline CDR1 is MGHRA and CDR2 YSYEKL. CDR3 sequence (DNA): TGCGCCAGCAGCCAAGACCCCGGTCAGCGGCTGTTTTTT. Translated: CASSQDPGQRLFF.

V gene TRBV5-1 combines with J gene TRBJ2-3; D is perhaps TRBD1 (6 bases). The CDR3 runs to 15 residues. The ends were cut back, 0 bases at V and 0 bases at J, with 8 bases in the middle. CDR1 is SGHRS and CDR2 is YFSETQ in the germline V gene. CDR3 nucleotide sequence: TGCGCCAGCAGCTTGGACAGGGTGAGCACAGATACGCAGTATTTT. It encodes CASSLDRVSTDTQYF.

With regard to this clone: The same CDR3 also results from other DNA sequences found in this sample. The V gene is TRBV5-1, the J gene TRBJ1-5, with a tentative D call TRBD1 (5 bases). Trimming pared 1 base from V and 5 bases from J, leaving 7 bases between. Germline CDR1 reads SGHRS; CDR2 reads YFSETQ. The CDR3 consists of 13 residues. CDR3: CASSLTGDQPQHF. CDR3 DNA: TGCGCCAGCAGCTTGACAGGCGATCAGCCCCAGCATTTT. Together with reference TRBV5-1 and TRBJ1-5, the CDR3 gives the full variable domain: KAGVTQTPRYLIKTRGQQVTLSCSPISGHRSVSWYQQTPGQGLQFLFEYFSETQRNKGNFPGRFSGRQFSNSRSEMNVSTLELGDSALYLCASSLTGDQPQHFGDGTRLSIL.

V usage is TRBV25-1 and J usage is TRBJ1-2; D gene uncertain. This CDR3 region has 13 residues. Germline CDR1 and CDR2: MGHDK and SYGVNS. The V end was cut by 1 base, the J end by 7 bases, with 10 bases between. The CDR3 region has the DNA TGTGCCAGCAGTGAATTTTTAGCGGGTGGCTACACCTTC. Translated, it gives CASSEFLAGGYTF.